These 2 T cell receptor beta chains were all obtained from the same sample, sequenced in a study of cytomegalovirus exposure and HLA in healthy donors. Method: immunoSEQ multiplex PCR; TCRdb's copy keeps in-frame clones and lacks some. The sample has approximately 210,000 clones, about 91% seen once. The sample comprised PBMCs. The receptors derive from a woman younger than 30 in good health and CMV-seronegative.

The chain is built from TRBV5-4 and TRBJ2-1; TRBD1 matches at 9 bases. This CDR3 region has 16 residues. Trimming took 3 bases from V and 3 from J; bases not matched to a gene: 7. CDR1 and CDR2 (germline): SGHNT, YYREEE (reference sequence). The CDR3 loop is CASSWDRVQDYNEQFF. The CDR3 nucleotides read TGTGCCAGCAGCTGGGACAGGGTCCAAGACTACAATGAGCAGTTCTTC.

This CDR3 is CASSLAAEYEQYF. The CDR3, as DNA: TGTGCCAGCAGCTTGGCGGCGGAATACGAGCAGTACTTC. The rearrangement joins TRBV5-6 to TRBJ2-7; D remains unclear. The CDR3 has 13 amino acids. Germline V gene data show CDR1 as SGHDT and CDR2 as YYEEEE. Trimming took off 0 bases at V and 4 bases at J, with 8 bases between the two ends.